This T cell receptor beta chain was identified during a study of Tregs in tolerant kidney transplant recipients. For the study at large: Recipients received nonmyeloablative bone marrow transplants from related graft donors, with transient mixed chimerism.

Comments on this clone: Its antigen is not known.

Overall study findings and caveats: Few patients were studied, so findings need validation in larger groups.

Sequencing was performed with immunoSEQ multiplex PCR; in TCRdb, only in-frame clones are kept and a portion is missing. The data hold around 75,000 clones, with roughly nine tenths observed a single time. This sequence was found in a human donor who received a combined kidney and bone marrow transplant. The sequencing here drew on CD4+ T cells from blood, taken before the transplant.

CDR3 loop: CASSGRLAGMSDEQFF. DNA of the CDR3: TGTGCCAGCAGCGGAAGACTAGCGGGAATGAGCGATGAGCAGTTCTTC. The V call is TRBV5-6, the J call TRBJ2-1; 11 nucleotides line up with TRBD2. V dropped 4 bases and J dropped 8; count of bases not matched to a gene: 11. The germline CDR1 and CDR2 sequences are SGHDT and YYEEEE. The CDR3 is 16 residues long.